This T cell receptor beta chain was sequenced in a study of radiotherapy plus CTLA-4 blockade in lung cancer. Study-level information: Overall, around 19% of patients showed an objective response, while 31% attained disease control.

The table came from immunoSEQ multiplex PCR; TCRdb's copy has only in-frame clones and leaves some out. Among 85,000 to 90,000 clones listed, 72% were seen once. Trimming cost V 5 bases and J 0 bases, with 5 bases left between them. In germline, CDR1 is SGHVS, CDR2 FQNEAQ. This CDR3 spans 13 amino acids. In regard to this clone: Its matching antigen is unknown.

Those with chemo-refractory metastatic non-small-cell lung cancer were treated with focal radiation combined with CTLA-4 blockade using ipilimumab. Study results and limitations: Among reported predictors of response, early blood T cell clone dynamics with interferon-beta performed best. After radiotherapy and ipilimumab, tumor-derived clones expanded in peripheral blood.

The TCR comes from a human donor with non-small cell lung cancer that progressed on radiotherapy plus ipilimumab. This material consisted of peripheral blood, taken from a patient treated with radiotherapy plus ipilimumab. V is TRBV7-8 and J is TRBJ1-5; D unresolved. The CDR3 region is CASSKDSNQPQHF. CDR3 in DNA: TGTGCCAGCAGCAAGGATAGCAATCAGCCCCAGCATTTT.